This TCR beta chain is from a study of shared clonotypes between healthy human individuals. CD8 cells regarded as naive lacked CD45RO, were positively chosen for CCR7, and omitted terminally differentiated effector memory CD45RA+ cells. The assay was immunoSEQ multiplex PCR, and TCRdb's table has in-frame clones only and misses some. There are millions of clones in the sample; less than 95% occur only once, and approximately 1.2% lies in the top ten. This clone occurred once. Sample: naive CD8+ T cells sorted from blood. The source is a man aged 18 to 35 in good health.

The CDR3 nucleotides read TGTGCCAGCAGCTACGGGACAGGGAACACTGAAGCTTTCTTT. Encoded protein: CASSYGTGNTEAFF. This rearrangement joins TRBV7-3 to TRBJ1-1; 8 bases match TRBD1. After removal of 4 bases from V and 1 base from J, the junction contained 2 bases not matched to a gene. The germline CDR1 and CDR2 sequences are SGHTA and FQGTGA. CDR3 length equals 14 residues.